One and the same sample provided the 25 T cell receptor beta chains below, sequenced in a study of CD8+ T cells in alopecia areata. Treatment reported: oral pan-JAK inhibitor, 5-10 mg twice daily. Sequencing relied on a cDNA template that was reverse transcribed from extracted RNA. This table comes from immunoSEQ multiplex PCR, and its TCRdb copy is limited to in-frame clones, with some not included. The profile covers 150,000 to 200,000 clones, with about three fifths appearing a single time and roughly 1.3% taken by the ten largest. The sequencing here drew on CD4+ T cells sorted from blood, taken around week 47, from a patient treated with tofacitinib. Receptor source: a human donor with alopecia areata.

By frequency in the sample, this clone is medium-sized. V usage is TRBV9 and J usage is TRBJ2-2, with D perhaps being TRBD1 or TRBD2 (5 bases each). Germline V gives CDR1 SGDLS, CDR2 YYNGEE. This CDR3 region has 15 residues. Trimming pared 2 bases from V and 3 bases from J, leaving 11 bases between. The CDR3 reads CASSVDGTDTGELFF. DNA of the CDR3: TGTGCCAGCAGCGTCGACGGGACGGACACCGGGGAGCTGTTTTTT.

A word on this clone: Other DNA sequences in this sample translate to the same CDR3. The chain couples TRBV29-1 to TRBJ2-1; no clear D. The CDR3 has 8 residues. Looked up from germline, CDR1 is SQVTM and CDR2 is ANQGSEA. The ends were cut back, 4 bases at V and 9 bases at J, with 1 base in the middle. CDR3 nucleotide sequence: TGCAGCGTTGGTGAGCAGTTCTTC. Protein product: CSVGEQFF.

The chain combines TRBV29-1 with TRBJ1-1; D possibly corresponds to TRBD1 (5 bases). Germline loops: CDR1 SQVTM, CDR2 ANQGSEA. This CDR3 spans 13 amino acids. V was trimmed by 4 bases and J by 3 bases, leaving 12 bases between them. As DNA, the CDR3 is TGCAGCGTTGCGTCTCAGGGATACACTGAAGCTTTCTTT. Amino acid sequence: CSVASQGYTEAFF.

This clone has more than one count but fewer than ten. The chain combines TRBV29-1 with TRBJ1-2; tentatively, D is TRBD1 (5 bases). The V gene's germline CDR1 is SQVTM and CDR2 ANQGSEA. This CDR3 comprises 14 residues. The V end was cut by 1 base, the J end by 6 bases, with 15 bases between. DNA of the CDR3: TGCAGCGTTGAAGCTTCGGGCCTGACAGATGGCTACACCTTC. Translated, it gives CSVEASGLTDGYTF.

The chain couples TRBV27 to TRBJ1-6, with D unresolved. Germline V gives CDR1 MNHEY, CDR2 SMNVEV (reference sequence). Trimming cost V 7 bases and J 6 bases, with 25 bases left between them. The CDR3 loop spans 18 amino acids. The CDR3 bases are TGTGCCAGCACCACACTTTTTGGGTCCCACGAGGGTAATTCACCCCTCCACTTT. This sequence encodes CASTTLFGSHEGNSPLHF.

This clone was counted between two and nine times. J is TRBJ2-7 and V is TRBV30, with D perhaps matching TRBD1 (5 bases). The V end lost 0 bases, the J end lost 6 bases, and 15 bases lay between the germline ends. This CDR3 comprises 14 residues. Germline values: CDR1 GTSNPN, CDR2 SVGIG (reference sequence). CDR3 in amino acids: CAWSVSFRGGEQYF. As DNA, the CDR3 is TGTGCCTGGAGTGTATCCTTTAGGGGCGGCGAGCAGTACTTC.

The table lists this clone with a few counts. The chain carries TRBV5-1 and TRBJ1-1; the match to TRBD1 covers 8 bases. This CDR3 is built from 15 residues. Germline lookup yields CDR1 SGHRS and CDR2 YFSETQ. Trimming cost V 0 bases and J 4 bases; bases outside gene matches: 5. The CDR3: CASSLDQGAVTEAFF. CDR3 DNA sequence: TGCGCCAGCAGCTTGGATCAGGGGGCGGTCACTGAAGCTTTCTTT.

This sequence joins TRBV7-9 and TRBJ2-5; D ambiguous. Deletions cut 5 bases from V and 4 bases from J, with 8 bases between. Looked up from germline, CDR1 is SEHNR and CDR2 is FQNEAQ (reference sequence). This CDR3 has 12 amino acids. The CDR3 sequence is CASSQTGETQYF. In DNA form, the CDR3 reads TGTGCCAGCAGCCAGACTGGAGAGACCCAGTACTTC.

The V gene is TRBV5-1, the J gene TRBJ2-6; D may be TRBD1 or TRBD2 (5 bases each). Germline V CDR1 and CDR2: SGHRS, YFSETQ. This CDR3 has 16 residues. V lost 0 bases to trimming and J lost 4 bases, with 11 bases between them. This chain's CDR3 is CASSLGDLSGANVLTF. CDR3 DNA sequence: TGCGCCAGCAGCTTGGGGGACCTATCGGGGGCCAACGTCCTGACTTTC.

The chain links TRBV9 to TRBJ2-1, with 9 positions matching TRBD2. V dropped 2 bases and J dropped 5; count of bases not matched to a gene: 5. Germline assignment: CDR1 SGDLS and CDR2 YYNGEE. There are 15 residues in the CDR3. CDR3 sequence reads: CASSVGTSRNNEQFF. The CDR3 coding sequence is TGTGCCAGCAGCGTGGGGACTAGCCGGAACAATGAGCAGTTCTTC.

This clone was observed a handful of times. The same CDR3 can be traced to other DNA sequences in this sample. This chain uses TRBV4-3 with TRBJ2-7; no firm D call. CDR3 length equals 13 residues. V lost 1 base to trimming and J lost 1 base, with 5 bases between them. CDR1 and CDR2 (germline): LGHNA, YSLEER. The CDR3 loop reads CASSQGVSYEQYF. In DNA, the CDR3 is TGCGCCAGCAGCCAAGGCGTTTCCTACGAGCAGTACTTC.

The rearrangement joins TRBV6-5 to TRBJ2-7; a weak D match, TRBD1 (6 bases). V was pared by 6 bases and J by 2 bases, with 17 bases between. Germline V lookup: CDR1 MNHEY, CDR2 SVGAGI. CDR3 length: 15 residues. CDR3 amino acids: CASSITGIDPYEQYF. CDR3 DNA: TGTGCCAGCAGCATAACAGGGATTGATCCCTACGAGCAGTACTTC.

This clone has only a few counts. The CDR3 DNA follows: TGCGCCAGCAGCTTGGAGACAACGAACACCGGGGAGCTGTTTTTT. Its protein is CASSLETTNTGELFF. The chain uses TRBV5-1 and TRBJ2-2; D call uncertain. V was pared by 0 bases and J by 0 bases, with 6 bases between. The germline gives CDR1 SGHRS, CDR2 YFSETQ. The CDR3 is made up of 15 amino acids.

The rearrangement links TRBV29-1 to TRBJ2-2; TRBD2 matches 7 bases. V shed 3 bases, J shed 0 bases, and the junction held 1 base outside the gene matches. Germline V gene lookup returns CDR1 SQVTM and CDR2 ANQGSEA. This CDR3 contains 14 residues. The CDR3 DNA is TGCAGCGTTGAGACTAGCCCGAACACCGGGGAGCTGTTTTTT. Protein product: CSVETSPNTGELFF.

The chain uses TRBV7-9 and TRBJ1-1; 8 bases are shared with TRBD1. Looked up from germline, CDR1 is SEHNR and CDR2 is FQNEAQ (reference sequence). CDR3 length: 13 amino acids. The V gene end was trimmed by 5 bases and the J gene end by 5 bases; junction bases not matched to a gene: 4. CDR3 protein: CASSGQGETEAFF. CDR3 nucleotide sequence: TGTGCCAGCAGCGGACAGGGAGAGACTGAAGCTTTCTTT.

This clone was seen a handful of times. The genes are TRBV23-1 and TRBJ2-7; 8 bases agree with TRBD1. TRBV23-1 is identified as an open reading frame with a role that is uncertain. Trimming cost V 4 bases and J 0 bases; bases outside gene matches: 14. CDR3 length equals 18 residues. This chain's CDR3 is CASSPETNRGESSYEQYF. CDR3 bases: TGCGCCAGCAGTCCGGAAACAAACAGGGGGGAGAGCTCCTACGAGCAGTACTTC.

This clone was counted a few times. The CDR3 end shows no conserved phenylalanine or tryptophan, and so a read error is likely. The DNA is left out, because the CDR3 cannot be placed on it with certainty; the CDR3 is given as TCRdb lists it. This chain links TRBV1 with TRBJ1-4. TRBV1 is a pseudogene locus. The CDR3 is 8 residues long, ends included. CDR3 sequence: CTSKKMYG.

The chain links TRBV9 to TRBJ1-1; D perhaps matches TRBD1 (6 bases). CDR3 size: 16 residues. CDR1 is SGDLS, CDR2 YYNGEE, per germline. V lost 0 bases and J lost 5, with 17 bases in between. In DNA, the CDR3 is TGTGCCAGCAGCGTAGGTATACAGGGATGGTTAACTGAAGCTTTCTTT. This gives the protein CASSVGIQGWLTEAFF.

This chain joins TRBV9 and TRBJ2-7, with 9 bases matching TRBD2. Germline CDR1 SGDLS, CDR2 YYNGEE. Trimming took 0 bases from V and 4 from J; bases not matched to a gene: 5. This CDR3 has 15 residues. This CDR3 reads CASSVDASGVYEQYF. The DNA for the CDR3 is TGTGCCAGCAGCGTAGATGCTAGCGGGGTGTACGAGCAGTACTTC.

This clone occurred a few times. This chain joins TRBV10-3 and TRBJ2-2; D uncertain. Per germline, CDR1 ENHRY and CDR2 SYGVKD. With 4 bases removed from V and 4 bases from J, the gap between germline ends came to 16 bases. The CDR3 sequence is 16 residues long. The CDR3 nucleotides read TGTGCCATCAGTGGGTCGGACCGAGTTCGCACCGGGGAGCTGTTTTTT. Its translation: CAISGSDRVRTGELFF.

The chain employs TRBV29-1 and TRBJ1-2; D is uncertain. Trimming shortened V by 2 bases and J by 4 bases, and 8 bases separated the two germline ends. The CDR3 loop spans 12 amino acids. In germline, CDR1 is SQVTM, CDR2 ANQGSEA. The CDR3 nucleotides read TGCAGCGTTGAACCAGCCACCTATGGCTACACCTTC. Protein sequence: CSVEPATYGYTF.

This clone has a single count. This rearrangement joins TRBV30 to TRBJ2-1, with 9 bases lining up with TRBD2. Germline lookup yields CDR1 GTSNPN and CDR2 SVGIG (reference sequence). The CDR3 extends over 13 amino acids. The junction had 6 bases not matched to a gene; V was cut back by 3 bases and J by 9 bases. CDR3 in DNA: TGTGCCTGGAGCGGGACTAGCCCCCCTGAGCAGTTCTTC. It translates to CAWSGTSPPEQFF.

The rearrangement uses TRBV30 and TRBJ1-1; D remains unclear. The CDR3 consists of 10 residues. The V gene's germline CDR1 is GTSNPN and CDR2 SVGIG (reference sequence). Between the trimmed V and J ends, which lost 2 bases and 5 bases, there was a span of 3 bases. In DNA, the CDR3 is TGTGCCTGGAGTTTAACTGAAGCTTTCTTT. It codes for CAWSLTEAFF. The full variable domain, its missing parts supplied by reference TRBV30 and TRBJ1-1, is SQTIHQWPATLVQPVGSPLSLECTVEGTSNPNLYWYRQAAGRGLQLLFYSVGIGQISSEVPQNLSASRPQDRQFILSSKKLLLSDSGFYLCAWSLTEAFFGQGTRLTVV.

This rearrangement joins TRBV2 to TRBJ1-4; D is perhaps TRBD1 (6 bases). Per germline, CDR1 SNHLY and CDR2 FYNNEI. The CDR3 runs to 15 residues. Deletions cut 3 bases from V and 7 bases from J, with 15 bases between. This chain's CDR3 is CASSEKTGVGEKLFF. The CDR3 bases are TGTGCCAGCAGTGAGAAGACAGGTGTGGGTGAAAAACTGTTTTTT. Full variable domain (outside the CDR3, taken from reference TRBV2 and TRBJ1-4): EPEVTQTPSHQVTQMGQEVILRCVPISNHLYFYWYRQILGQKVEFLVSFYNNEISEKSEIFDDQFSVERPDGSNFTLKIRSTKLEDSAMYFCASSEKTGVGEKLFFGSGTQLSVL.

This chain connects TRBV25-1 to TRBJ1-6; D gene ambiguous. There are 14 residues in the CDR3. Between the trimmed V and J ends, which lost 1 base and 7 bases, there was a span of 8 bases. Germline-derived CDR1 and CDR2 are MGHDK and SYGVNS. CDR3 in amino acids: CASSEFPGNSPLHF. CDR3 DNA sequence: TGTGCCAGCAGTGAATTTCCCGGGAATTCACCCCTCCACTTT.